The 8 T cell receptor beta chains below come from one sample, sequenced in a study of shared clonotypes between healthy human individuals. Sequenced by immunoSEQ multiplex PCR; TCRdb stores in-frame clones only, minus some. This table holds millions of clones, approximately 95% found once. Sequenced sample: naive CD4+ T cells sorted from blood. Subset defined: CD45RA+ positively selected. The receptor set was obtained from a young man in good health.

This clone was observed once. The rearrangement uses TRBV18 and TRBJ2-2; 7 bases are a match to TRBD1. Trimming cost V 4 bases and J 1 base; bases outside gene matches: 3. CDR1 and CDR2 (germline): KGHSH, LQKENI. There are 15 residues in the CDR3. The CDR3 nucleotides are TGTGCCAGCTCACAAAACAGGGGGAACACCGGGGAGCTGTTTTTT. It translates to CASSQNRGNTGELFF.

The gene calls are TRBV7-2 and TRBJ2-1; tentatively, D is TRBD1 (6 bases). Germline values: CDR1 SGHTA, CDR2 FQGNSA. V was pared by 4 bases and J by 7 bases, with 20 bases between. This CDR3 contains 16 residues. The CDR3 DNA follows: TGTGCCAGCAGCTCTCCGGGACAAAAGAAGGGAAATGAGCAGTTCTTC. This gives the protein CASSSPGQKKGNEQFF.

The CDR3 loop reads CASRELRGSGNTIYF. The DNA for the CDR3 is TGTGCCAGCAGGGAATTGAGGGGATCTGGAAACACCATATATTTT. The rearrangement links TRBV27 to TRBJ1-3; D perhaps matches TRBD1 (5 bases). CDR1 is MNHEY and CDR2 is SMNVEV in the germline V gene (reference sequence). V was trimmed by 6 bases and J by 1 base, leaving 13 bases between them. This CDR3 is built from 15 residues.

CDR3 amino acids: CASSSGTWDEKLFF. The CDR3 DNA is TGTGCCAGCAGTTCCGGGACGTGGGATGAAAAACTGTTTTTT. The chain links TRBV27 to TRBJ1-4; D possibly corresponds to TRBD1 (5 bases). This CDR3 has 14 residues. Germline CDR1 MNHEY, CDR2 SMNVEV (reference sequence). Trimming removed 4 bases from V and 6 bases from J, with 12 bases in between.

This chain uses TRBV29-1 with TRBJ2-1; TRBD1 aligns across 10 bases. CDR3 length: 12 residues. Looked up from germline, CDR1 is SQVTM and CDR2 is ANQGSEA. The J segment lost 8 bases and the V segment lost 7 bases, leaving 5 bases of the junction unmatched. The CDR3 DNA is TGCAGCGGAGACAGGGGGCGCGATGAGCAGTTCTTC. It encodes CSGDRGRDEQFF.

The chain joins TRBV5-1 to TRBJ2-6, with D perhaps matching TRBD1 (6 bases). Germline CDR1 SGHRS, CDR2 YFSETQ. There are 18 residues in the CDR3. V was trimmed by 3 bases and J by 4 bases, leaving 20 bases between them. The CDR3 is CASSSERTALQGANVLTF. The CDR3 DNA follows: TGCGCCAGCAGCTCGGAAAGGACAGCCCTTCAAGGGGCCAACGTCCTGACTTTC.

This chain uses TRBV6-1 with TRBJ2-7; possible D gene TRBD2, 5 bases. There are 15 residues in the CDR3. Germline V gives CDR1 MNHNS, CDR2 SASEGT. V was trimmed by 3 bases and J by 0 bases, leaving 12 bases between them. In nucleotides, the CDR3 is TGTGCCAGCAGTGACGTCGGGGTACCCTCCTACGAGCAGTACTTC. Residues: CASSDVGVPSYEQYF.

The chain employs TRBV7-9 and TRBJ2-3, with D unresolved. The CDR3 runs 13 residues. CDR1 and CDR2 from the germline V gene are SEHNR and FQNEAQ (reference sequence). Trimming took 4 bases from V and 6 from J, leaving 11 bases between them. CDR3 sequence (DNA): TGTGCCAGCAGCTCATATCAGGTGGATACGCAGTATTTT. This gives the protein CASSSYQVDTQYF.